The 6 T cell receptor beta chains reported below all come from one sample, sequenced in a study of blood T cell repertoires in COVID-19. Produced via immunoSEQ multiplex PCR; TCRdb's table is partial and in-frame only. Altogether roughly 260,000 clones are present, around 87% being singletons, with the ten largest covering about 6.9%. Sequencing was done on a sample of PBMCs or T cells enriched from blood (not recorded which). Receptors originate from a woman younger than 45 with acute COVID-19.

This chain links TRBV6-1 with TRBJ1-5, with unresolved D. Trimming took off 6 bases at V and 1 base at J, with 10 bases between the two ends. Per the germline V gene, CDR1 is MNHNS and CDR2 is SASEGT. The CDR3 totals 14 residues. This CDR3 reads CASRNSPSNQPQHF. CDR3 nucleotides: TGTGCCAGCAGAAATAGCCCGAGCAATCAGCCCCAGCATTTT.

The chain uses TRBV3-1 (or the pseudogene TRBV3-2) and TRBJ2-7; TRBD2 agrees at 12 bases. Looked up from germline, CDR1 is LGHDT and CDR2 is YNNKEL (reference sequence). Trimming took 5 bases from V and 3 from J; bases not matched to a gene: 5. CDR3 length: 15 residues. The CDR3 protein is CASSTRTSGNYEQYF. The DNA of the CDR3 is TGTGCCAGCAGCACCCGGACTAGCGGGAACTACGAGCAGTACTTC.

The chain joins TRBV5-6 to TRBJ1-3; 10 positions agree with TRBD1. The CDR3 sequence is 14 residues long. The ends lost 3 bases at V and 3 bases at J; junction bases unmatched: 0. The germline V gene has CDR1 SGHDT and CDR2 YYEEEE. In nucleotides, the CDR3 is TGTGCCAGCAGCTGGACAGGGGGTGGAAACACCATATATTTT. Its translation: CASSWTGGGNTIYF.

V usage is TRBV11-3 and J usage is TRBJ1-1, with D uncertain. The CDR3 is 12 residues long. Germline CDR1 SGHNT, CDR2 YENEEA. The V gene lost 8 bases and the J gene lost 3 bases, with 10 bases spanning the gap. The CDR3 reads CASSGGDTEAFF. CDR3 sequence (DNA): TGTGCCAGCTCGGGCGGGGACACTGAAGCTTTCTTT.

The genes are TRBV2 and TRBJ1-5; possibly TRBD1 for D (6 bases). This CDR3 contains 16 residues. The V end lost 5 bases, the J end lost 3 bases, and 17 bases lay between the germline ends. CDR1 SNHLY and CDR2 FYNNEI come from the germline V gene. CDR3 coding DNA: TGTGCCAGCAGTCAACAGGGAAAATTGGTCAATCAGCCCCAGCATTTT. It specifies CASSQQGKLVNQPQHF.

The genes are TRBV28 and TRBJ1-2; tentatively, D is TRBD1 (6 bases). The germline V and J ends were trimmed by 5 bases and 8 bases, with 12 bases remaining between them. This CDR3 comprises 12 residues. Per germline, CDR1 MDHEN and CDR2 SYDVKM. The CDR3 DNA sequence: TGTGCCAGCAGTAGAGGGGGGGACGGCTACACCTTC. It is translated as CASSRGGDGYTF.